A single sample gave rise to the 2 T cell receptor beta chains below, sequenced in a study of CD8+ T cells in alopecia areata. Treatment specified: oral pan-JAK inhibitor, 5-10 mg twice daily. Extracted RNA was reverse transcribed, and the resulting cDNA served as sequencing template. This table comes from immunoSEQ multiplex PCR, and its TCRdb copy is limited to in-frame clones, with some not included. The table shows about 260,000 clones, with about three fifths occurring only once. This sample comprised CD4+ T cells sorted from blood, obtained around week 54, from a patient treated with tofacitinib. These receptors were collected from a human donor with alopecia areata.

The sample holds a few counts of this clone. The chain couples TRBV7-2 to TRBJ1-6; 9 bases are a match to TRBD1. V was clipped by 6 bases and J by 5 bases; unmatched bases: 5. This CDR3 has 15 amino acids. Germline lookup yields CDR1 SGHTA and CDR2 FQGNSA. The CDR3 reads CASRKDRGDNSPLHF. The CDR3 coding sequence is TGTGCCAGCAGGAAGGACAGGGGAGATAATTCACCCCTCCACTTT. The entire variable domain, with the rest obtained from reference TRBV7-2 and TRBJ1-6, is as follows: GAGVSQSPSNKVTEKGKDVELRCDPISGHTALYWYRQSLGQGLEFLIYFQGNSAPDKSGLPSDRFSAERTGGSVSTLTIQRTQQEDSAVYLCASRKDRGDNSPLHFGNGTRLTVT.

This clone was seen more than once but under ten times. V gene TRBV6-1 combines with J gene TRBJ1-2; no definite D call. CDR1 is MNHNS, CDR2 SASEGT, per germline. The CDR3 spans 14 residues. The V gene lost 0 bases and the J gene lost 7 bases, with 12 bases spanning the gap. The CDR3 region is CASSEAGGIPGYTF. The CDR3 DNA reads TGTGCCAGCAGTGAAGCGGGAGGGATTCCTGGCTACACCTTC.